A single sample is the source of the 26 T cell receptor beta chains below, sequenced in a study of CD8+ T cells in alopecia areata. Specified treatment: oral pan-JAK inhibitor, 5-10 mg twice daily. Isolated RNA was reverse transcribed into cDNA used as the sequencing template. Sequencing was performed with immunoSEQ multiplex PCR; in TCRdb, only in-frame clones are kept and a portion is missing. The sample has 98,000 or so clones; around 60% are singletons. Sample: CD8+ T cells sorted from blood, taken at week 4, from a patient treated with tofacitinib. The receptors shown here come from a human donor with alopecia areata.

This clone was observed a few times. The gene calls are TRBV6-5 and TRBJ1-1; 7 nucleotides agree with TRBD1. V shed 4 bases and J 5 bases; nucleotides not matched to a gene: 7. Germline CDR1 MNHEY, CDR2 SVGAGI. The CDR3 length is 14 residues. The CDR3 sequence: CASSSGTARTEAFF. The CDR3 nucleotides read TGTGCCAGCAGTTCCGGGACAGCCCGAACTGAAGCTTTCTTT.

Of note for this clone: This CDR3 is also generated by other DNA sequences in the sample. V usage is TRBV5-6 and J usage is TRBJ2-7; tentative D call: TRBD1 (6 bases). Germline CDR1 SGHDT, CDR2 YYEEEE. V was shortened by 0 bases and J by 2 bases, with 9 bases between the two germline ends. The CDR3 spans 14 residues. DNA for the CDR3: TGTGCCAGCAGCTTGGGACAGGCGACCTACGAGCAGTACTTC. It translates to CASSLGQATYEQYF.

This clone was seen only a few times. The chain is built from TRBV14 and TRBJ2-2; D unclear. V lost 3 bases, J lost 7 bases, and 12 bases lay in between. The CDR3 is 14 residues long. Germline lookup yields CDR1 SGHDN and CDR2 FVKESK. In nucleotides, the CDR3 is TGTGCCAGCAGCCATGCTGTGGGGATCGGGGAGCTGTTTTTT. It translates to CASSHAVGIGELFF. The entire variable domain, with the rest obtained from reference TRBV14 and TRBJ2-2, is as follows: EAGVTQFPSHSVIEKGQTVTLRCDPISGHDNLYWYRRVMGKEIKFLLHFVKESKQDESGMPNNRFLAERTGGTYSTLKVQPAELEDSGVYFCASSHAVGIGELFFGEGSRLTVL.

The chain joins TRBV4-1 to TRBJ2-1; D is possibly TRBD1 or TRBD2 (6 bases each). The CDR3 is made up of 15 amino acids. Germline V gene lookup returns CDR1 MGHRA and CDR2 YSYEKL. V was shortened by 0 bases and J by 4 bases, with 10 bases between the two germline ends. The CDR3 protein is CASSQDGGTYNEQFF. CDR3 bases: TGCGCCAGCAGCCAAGATGGGGGGACATACAATGAGCAGTTCTTC.

V and J are TRBV29-1 and TRBJ2-2; the match to TRBD1 covers 7 bases. The CDR3 extends over 16 amino acids. CDR1 and CDR2 from the germline V gene are SQVTM and ANQGSEA. The V gene end was trimmed by 1 base and the J gene end by 1 base; junction bases not matched to a gene: 6. CDR3 sequence reads: CSVEVLGTENTGELFF. CDR3 coding DNA: TGCAGCGTTGAAGTCCTCGGGACAGAGAACACCGGGGAGCTGTTTTTT.

This sequence joins TRBV29-1 and TRBJ2-1; TRBD2 might be the D (6 bases). The V end was cut by 7 bases, the J end by 3 bases, with 16 bases between. Looked up from germline, CDR1 is SQVTM and CDR2 is ANQGSEA. This CDR3 has 14 amino acids. The CDR3: CSGETGEDYNEQFF. Here the CDR3 DNA reads TGCAGCGGGGAAACGGGGGAGGACTACAATGAGCAGTTCTTC.

This clone was observed a single time. The chain recombines TRBV30 with TRBJ1-2; D remains ambiguous. CDR3 size: 14 residues. Trimming stripped 4 bases from V and 0 bases from J, with 12 bases between. From germline, CDR1 is GTSNPN and CDR2 SVGIG (reference sequence). This CDR3 reads CAWIPDGTNYGYTF. The CDR3 DNA reads as TGTGCCTGGATCCCGGACGGGACTAACTATGGCTACACCTTC.

This chain joins TRBV25-1 and TRBJ2-7; D is unresolved. Germline CDR1 MGHDK, CDR2 SYGVNS. V lost 2 bases and J 2 bases, leaving 10 bases between the germline ends. The CDR3 totals 14 residues. The DNA for the CDR3 is TGTGCCAGCAGTGAAGGCGGTCAGACCTACGAGCAGTACTTC. It codes for CASSEGGQTYEQYF.

The V and J genes are TRBV7-3 and TRBJ1-1; D uncertain. This CDR3 comprises 13 residues. CDR1 is SGHTA, CDR2 FQGTGA, per germline. Trimming removed 4 bases at V and 0 bases at J, with 6 bases between. CDR3 coding DNA: TGTGCCAGCAGCTCGTATTTGAACACTGAAGCTTTCTTT. Translated: CASSSYLNTEAFF.

A word on this clone: This sample also contains other DNA sequences that code for the same CDR3. This chain uses TRBV2 with TRBJ1-4; D not certain. The germline CDR1 and CDR2 sequences are SNHLY and FYNNEI. The CDR3 has 14 amino acids. V dropped 4 bases and J dropped 0 bases, with 6 bases sitting between them. CDR3 sequence reads: CASSVDATNEKLFF. The CDR3 region has the DNA TGTGCCAGCAGTGTTGATGCAACTAATGAAAAACTGTTTTTT. The full variable domain, with the rest looked up from reference TRBV2 and TRBJ1-4, is EPEVTQTPSHQVTQMGQEVILRCVPISNHLYFYWYRQILGQKVEFLVSFYNNEISEKSEIFDDQFSVERPDGSNFTLKIRSTKLEDSAMYFCASSVDATNEKLFFGSGTQLSVL.

DNA for the CDR3: TGTGCCAGCAGCCGGACGGGTACCAATCAGCCCCAGCATTTT. Translating it yields CASSRTGTNQPQHF. This sequence joins TRBV28 and TRBJ1-5, with no clear D. The germline V gene encodes CDR1 MDHEN and CDR2 SYDVKM. V was clipped by 6 bases and J by 3 bases, with 12 bases between them. The CDR3 sequence is 14 residues long.

This chain uses TRBV7-9 with TRBJ2-7; TRBD1 is a possible D gene (6 bases). Trimming stripped 1 base from V and 3 bases from J, with 19 bases between. This CDR3 is built from 17 residues. Germline CDR1 SEHNR, CDR2 FQNEAQ (reference sequence). The CDR3 nucleotides read TGTGCCAGCAGCTTAGGCGGCCCAGGGGAGCTTTACTACGAGCAGTACTTC. The encoded protein is CASSLGGPGELYYEQYF.

This rearrangement joins TRBV25-1 to TRBJ1-5; D is ambiguous. Germline loops: CDR1 MGHDK, CDR2 SYGVNS. V shed 3 bases and J shed 4 bases, with 10 bases lying between them. This CDR3 spans 14 amino acids. The CDR3 DNA reads as TGTGCCAGCAGTGACCGTTGGGGTAATCAGCCCCAGCATTTT. Translated, it gives CASSDRWGNQPQHF. Complete variable domain (other parts from reference TRBV25-1 and TRBJ1-5): EADIYQTPRYLVIGTGKKITLECSQTMGHDKMYWYQQDPGMELHLIHYSYGVNSTEKGDLSSESTVSRIRTEHFPLTLESARPSHTSQYLCASSDRWGNQPQHFGDGTRLSIL.

The V and J genes are TRBV29-1 and TRBJ1-2; D is undetermined. The germline V gene has CDR1 SQVTM and CDR2 ANQGSEA. The CDR3 runs 12 residues. V was clipped by 4 bases and J by 3 bases, with 9 bases between them. This CDR3 reads CSVVRQDYGYTF. CDR3 in DNA: TGCAGCGTTGTACGGCAAGACTATGGCTACACCTTC.

The genes are TRBV10-3 and TRBJ2-2; 7 bases line up with TRBD1. Trimming took 10 bases from V and 0 from J; bases not matched to a gene: 8. Germline V gene sequence: CDR1 ENHRY, CDR2 SYGVKD. The CDR3 is 15 amino acids. In nucleotides, the CDR3 is TGTGCCAGCACCCCGACAGGGACGAACACCGGGGAGCTGTTTTTT. Its translation: CASTPTGTNTGELFF.

Only a few counts were recorded for this clone. J is TRBJ2-3 and V is TRBV15; perhaps D is TRBD1 or TRBD2 (5 bases each). The V end lost 5 bases, the J end lost 3 bases, and 15 bases lay between the germline ends. CDR1 is LNHNV, CDR2 YYDKDF, per germline (reference sequence). The CDR3 is 15 amino acids. The CDR3 nucleotides read TGTGCCACCAGCGCCGGGACCGCTGTGACAGATACGCAGTATTTT. This sequence encodes CATSAGTAVTDTQYF.

The V gene is TRBV28, the J gene TRBJ2-7; 12 nucleotides agree with TRBD2. J gave up 7 bases and V 6 bases, and 13 bases lay outside the gene matches. Germline CDR1 is MDHEN and CDR2 is SYDVKM. The CDR3 has 16 residues. The CDR3 loop is CASSSPTSGGFGEQYF. Here the CDR3 DNA reads TGTGCCAGCAGCTCACCGACTAGCGGGGGATTTGGTGAGCAGTACTTC.

The chain joins TRBV7-9 to TRBJ1-6; 12 positions match TRBD1. The germline CDR1 and CDR2 sequences are SEHNR and FQNEAQ (reference sequence). The CDR3 is made up of 19 amino acids. V shed 5 bases, J shed 9 bases, and the junction held 17 bases outside the gene matches. The CDR3 sequence is CASSPAPGTGGRQGSPLHF. The DNA of the CDR3 is TGTGCCAGCAGCCCAGCCCCCGGGACAGGGGGCAGGCAGGGTTCACCCCTCCACTTT.

The chain carries TRBV15 and TRBJ2-1; D is uncertain. Trimming stripped 8 bases from V and 6 bases from J, with 14 bases between. The CDR3 totals 13 residues. CDR1 is LNHNV, CDR2 YYDKDF, per germline (reference sequence). The CDR3 region is CATSEGRGNEQFF. The CDR3 coding sequence is TGTGCCACCTCTGAAGGGCGAGGCAATGAGCAGTTCTTC. Variable domain in full (rest from reference TRBV15 and TRBJ2-1): DAMVIQNPRYQVTQFGKPVTLSCSQTLNHNVMYWYQQKSSQAPKLLFHYYDKDFNNEADTPDNFQSRRPNTSFCFLDIRSPGLGDTAMYLCATSEGRGNEQFFGPGTRLTVL.

As to this clone: This same CDR3 is encoded by further DNA sequences in the sample. The chain employs TRBV29-1 and TRBJ2-2; D is ambiguous. Germline V gene lookup returns CDR1 SQVTM and CDR2 ANQGSEA. Trimming took 4 bases from V and 1 from J, leaving 7 bases between them. The CDR3 is 13 amino acids. Written as DNA, the CDR3 is TGCAGCGTTGGTCGACAGAACACCGGGGAGCTGTTTTTT. As protein: CSVGRQNTGELFF.

This sequence joins TRBV27 and TRBJ1-1; unclear D gene. Germline loops: CDR1 MNHEY, CDR2 SMNVEV (reference sequence). The CDR3 has 13 residues. With 6 bases removed from V and 0 bases from J, the gap between germline ends came to 8 bases. The CDR3 region is CASSAGMNTEAFF. Here the CDR3 DNA reads TGTGCCAGCAGCGCAGGCATGAACACTGAAGCTTTCTTT.

V usage is TRBV27 and J usage is TRBJ2-3; D remains ambiguous. Germline CDR1 reads MNHEY; CDR2 reads SMNVEV (reference sequence). V was clipped by 2 bases and J by 2 bases, with 5 bases between them. There are 13 residues in the CDR3. CDR3 sequence (DNA): TGTGCCAGCAGTTTAACAGCCACAGATACGCAGTATTTT. Translated, it gives CASSLTATDTQYF.

The chain uses TRBV7-8 and TRBJ1-2, with 9 bases that match TRBD1. CDR1 is SGHVS, CDR2 FQNEAQ, per germline. This CDR3 contains 14 residues. The junction had 4 bases not matched to a gene; V was cut back by 5 bases and J by 3 bases. This CDR3 reads CASSETGGDYGYTF. The CDR3 DNA reads TGTGCCAGCAGCGAGACAGGGGGGGACTATGGCTACACCTTC.

The chain combines TRBV27 with TRBJ2-7, with D possibly called TRBD1 or TRBD2 (5 bases each). Germline lookup yields CDR1 MNHEY and CDR2 SMNVEV (reference sequence). The CDR3 extends over 17 amino acids. The V end lost 6 bases, the J end lost 2 bases, and 23 bases lay between the germline ends. The CDR3 DNA sequence: TGTGCCAGCAGCTCCCGAAAACCGGGACGGGCGACCTACGAGCAGTACTTC. It encodes CASSSRKPGRATYEQYF.

This CDR3 reads CASSGGTSGKPDTQYF. DNA for the CDR3: TGTGCCAGCAGTGGCGGGACTAGCGGGAAACCAGATACGCAGTATTTT. The chain combines TRBV2 with TRBJ2-3, with TRBD2 identical over 13 bases. CDR1 SNHLY and CDR2 FYNNEI come from the germline V gene. The V segment lost 4 bases and the J segment 4 bases; nucleotides outside the gene matches: 5. The CDR3 loop spans 16 amino acids. Filled out from reference TRBV2 and TRBJ2-3, the complete variable domain reads EPEVTQTPSHQVTQMGQEVILRCVPISNHLYFYWYRQILGQKVEFLVSFYNNEISEKSEIFDDQFSVERPDGSNFTLKIRSTKLEDSAMYFCASSGGTSGKPDTQYFGPGTRLTVL.

The chain uses TRBV29-1 and TRBJ2-5; D may be TRBD1 (6 bases). The germline V and J ends were trimmed by 2 bases and 2 bases, with 18 bases remaining between them. This CDR3 region has 16 residues. CDR1 is SQVTM, CDR2 ANQGSEA, per germline. Here the CDR3 reads CSVEPLGTNKQETQYF. CDR3 DNA sequence: TGCAGCGTTGAACCCCTAGGGACAAACAAACAAGAGACCCAGTACTTC.